This entry is about one T cell receptor beta chain. This record comes from a study of OX40 agonist ivuxolimab in advanced cancers. Overall study context: An agonistic human IgG2 monoclonal antibody against OX40 (CD134) was given.

CDR1 MNHEY and CDR2 SVGAGI come from the germline V gene. CDR3 size: 15 residues. Trimming left V 5 bases short and J 1 base short, with 12 bases between. Data came from immunoSEQ multiplex PCR; TCRdb stores just in-frame clones and leaves some out. There are around 66,000 clones in the sample; about 90% occur only once, and roughly 2% lies in the top ten. This specimen consisted of CD4+ or CD8+ T cells sorted from blood, obtained in a trial of the OX40 agonist ivuxolimab. The TCR comes from an adult with an advanced solid tumor such as melanoma, head and neck, liver or kidney cancer. The V call is TRBV6-5, the J call TRBJ2-1; possibly TRBD1 for D (6 bases). This CDR3 is CASSPPGVSYNEQFF. The CDR3 DNA follows: TGTGCCAGCAGTCCCCCAGGGGTTTCCTACAATGAGCAGTTCTTC.